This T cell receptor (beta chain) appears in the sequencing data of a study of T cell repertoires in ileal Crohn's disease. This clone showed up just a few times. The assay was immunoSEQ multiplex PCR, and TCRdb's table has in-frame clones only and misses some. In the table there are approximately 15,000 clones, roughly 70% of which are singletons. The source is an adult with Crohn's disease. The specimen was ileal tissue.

The CDR3: CASSPGQGGTDTQYF. The CDR3 region has the DNA TGTGCCAGCAGCCCGGGACAGGGAGGCACAGATACGCAGTATTTT. The genes are TRBV7-7 and TRBJ2-3; 9 bases are a match to TRBD1. V was pared by 5 bases and J by 1 base, with 4 bases of the junction left unmatched. This CDR3 is 15 amino acids long. Germline CDR1 reads SSHAT; CDR2 reads FNYEAQ (reference sequence).